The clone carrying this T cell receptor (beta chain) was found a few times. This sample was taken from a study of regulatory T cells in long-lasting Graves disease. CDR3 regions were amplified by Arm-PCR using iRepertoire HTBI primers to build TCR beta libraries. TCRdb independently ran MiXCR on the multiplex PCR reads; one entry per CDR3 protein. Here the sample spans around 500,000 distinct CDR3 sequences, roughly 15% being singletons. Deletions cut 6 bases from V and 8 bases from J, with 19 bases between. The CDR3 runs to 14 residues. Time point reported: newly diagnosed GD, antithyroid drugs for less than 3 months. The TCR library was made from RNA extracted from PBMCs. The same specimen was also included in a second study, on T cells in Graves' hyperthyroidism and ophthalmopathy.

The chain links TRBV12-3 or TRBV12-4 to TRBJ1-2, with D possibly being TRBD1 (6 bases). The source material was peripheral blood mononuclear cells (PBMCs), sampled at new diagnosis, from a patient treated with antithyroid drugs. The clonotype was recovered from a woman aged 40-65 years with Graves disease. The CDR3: CASSSFAGAAGYTF. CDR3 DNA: TGTGCCAGCAGCAGCTTTGCAGGGGCCGCGGGCTACACCTTC.